The clone carrying this T cell receptor beta chain was seen a few times. Its antigen is currently unknown. This record belongs to a study of T cell responses to AZD1222 COVID-19 vaccine. The data were produced by immunoSEQ multiplex PCR, yet TCRdb's version contains in-frame clones alone and is incomplete. The sample has 75,000 to 85,000 clones, 60% to 85% seen once; the top ten hold 27%. Study outcomes and limitations: At study baseline, merely several AZD1222 recipients were seropositive.

This material consisted of peripheral blood, taken 28 days after the second dose of the MenACWY control vaccine. The TCR originated in an adult who received the MenACWY meningococcal vaccine as a control.

CDR3 sequence reads: CAWSATDRNEKLFF. In nucleotides, the CDR3 is TGTGCCTGGAGTGCCACGGACAGGAATGAAAAACTGTTTTTT. V gene TRBV30 combines with J gene TRBJ1-4; 7 bases are shared with TRBD1. The germline gives CDR1 GTSNPN, CDR2 SVGIG (reference sequence). CDR3 length: 14 residues. The ends lost 1 base at V and 5 bases at J; junction bases unmatched: 4.